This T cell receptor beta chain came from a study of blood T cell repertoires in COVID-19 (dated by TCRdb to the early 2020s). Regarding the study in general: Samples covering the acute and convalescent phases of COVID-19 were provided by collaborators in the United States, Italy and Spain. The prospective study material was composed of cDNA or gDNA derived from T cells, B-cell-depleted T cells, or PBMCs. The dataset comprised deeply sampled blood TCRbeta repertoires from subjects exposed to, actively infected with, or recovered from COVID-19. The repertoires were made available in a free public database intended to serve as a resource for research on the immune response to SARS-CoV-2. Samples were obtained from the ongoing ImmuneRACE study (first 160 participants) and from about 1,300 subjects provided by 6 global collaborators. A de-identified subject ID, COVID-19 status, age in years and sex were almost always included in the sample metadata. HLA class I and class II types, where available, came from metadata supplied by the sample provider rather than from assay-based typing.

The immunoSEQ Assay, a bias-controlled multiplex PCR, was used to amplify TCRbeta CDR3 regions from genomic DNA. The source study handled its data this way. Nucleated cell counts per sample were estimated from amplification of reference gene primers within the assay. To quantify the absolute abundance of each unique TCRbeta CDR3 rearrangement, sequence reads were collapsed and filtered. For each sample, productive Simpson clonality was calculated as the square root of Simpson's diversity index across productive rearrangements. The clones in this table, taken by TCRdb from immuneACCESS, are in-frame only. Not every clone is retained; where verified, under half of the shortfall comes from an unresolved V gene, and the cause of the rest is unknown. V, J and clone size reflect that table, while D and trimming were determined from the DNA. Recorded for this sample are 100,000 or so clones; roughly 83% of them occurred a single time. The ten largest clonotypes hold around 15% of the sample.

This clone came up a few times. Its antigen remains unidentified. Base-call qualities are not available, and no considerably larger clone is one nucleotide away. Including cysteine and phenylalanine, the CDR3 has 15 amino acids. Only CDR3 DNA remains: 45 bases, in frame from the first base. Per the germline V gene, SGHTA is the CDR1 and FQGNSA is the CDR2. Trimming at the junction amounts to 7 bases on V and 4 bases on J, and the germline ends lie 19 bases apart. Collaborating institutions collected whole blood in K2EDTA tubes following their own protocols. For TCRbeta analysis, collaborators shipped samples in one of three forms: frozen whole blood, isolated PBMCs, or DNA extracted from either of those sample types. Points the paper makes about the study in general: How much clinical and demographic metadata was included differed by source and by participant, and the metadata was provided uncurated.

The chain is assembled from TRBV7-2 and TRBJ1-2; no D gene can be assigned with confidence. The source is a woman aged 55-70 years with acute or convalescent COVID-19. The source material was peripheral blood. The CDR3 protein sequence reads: CASTAVQAGGYGYTF. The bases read TGTGCCAGCACCGCGGTCCAAGCGGGAGGCTATGGCTACACCTTC.